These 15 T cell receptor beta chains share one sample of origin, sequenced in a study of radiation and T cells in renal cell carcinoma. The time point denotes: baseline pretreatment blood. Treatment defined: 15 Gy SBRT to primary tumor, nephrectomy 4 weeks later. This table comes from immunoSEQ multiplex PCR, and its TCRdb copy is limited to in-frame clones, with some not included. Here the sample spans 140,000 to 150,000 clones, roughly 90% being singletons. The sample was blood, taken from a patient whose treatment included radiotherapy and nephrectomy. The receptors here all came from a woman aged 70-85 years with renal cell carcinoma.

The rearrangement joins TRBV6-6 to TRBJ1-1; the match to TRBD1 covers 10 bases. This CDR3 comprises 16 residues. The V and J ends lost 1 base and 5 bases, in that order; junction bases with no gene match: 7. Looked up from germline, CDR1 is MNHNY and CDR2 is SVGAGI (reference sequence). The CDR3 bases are TGTGCCAGCAGTTACTATGGGACAGGGGTAGGGACTGAAGCTTTCTTT. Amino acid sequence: CASSYYGTGVGTEAFF.

CDR3 nucleotides: TGTGCCAGCAGCTTCGGGACAGGGGCAAATCAGCCCCAGCATTTT. It codes for CASSFGTGANQPQHF. The chain links TRBV7-2 to TRBJ1-5; 10 bases line up with TRBD1. Germline CDR1 SGHTA, CDR2 FQGNSA. Losses at the gene ends were 3 bases for V and 4 bases for J; bases not matched to a gene: 3. The CDR3 extends over 15 amino acids. The variable domain in full, with the rest retrieved from reference TRBV7-2 and TRBJ1-5, is GAGVSQSPSNKVTEKGKDVELRCDPISGHTALYWYRQSLGQGLEFLIYFQGNSAPDKSGLPSDRFSAERTGGSVSTLTIQRTQQEDSAVYLCASSFGTGANQPQHFGDGTRLSIL.

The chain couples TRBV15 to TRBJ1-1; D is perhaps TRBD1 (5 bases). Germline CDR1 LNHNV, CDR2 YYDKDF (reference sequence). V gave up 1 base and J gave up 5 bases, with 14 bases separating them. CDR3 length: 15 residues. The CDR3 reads CATSRGGRLRTEAFF. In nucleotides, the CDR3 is TGTGCCACCAGCAGAGGGGGACGTCTACGGACTGAAGCTTTCTTT.

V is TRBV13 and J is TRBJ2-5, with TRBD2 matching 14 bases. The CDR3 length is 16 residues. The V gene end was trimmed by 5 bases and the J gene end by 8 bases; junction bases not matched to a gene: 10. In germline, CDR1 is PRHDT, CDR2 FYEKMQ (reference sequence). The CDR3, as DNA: TGTGCCAGCAGCGCCCGACTAGCGGGGGGGCCAGGCACCCAGTACTTC. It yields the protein CASSARLAGGPGTQYF.

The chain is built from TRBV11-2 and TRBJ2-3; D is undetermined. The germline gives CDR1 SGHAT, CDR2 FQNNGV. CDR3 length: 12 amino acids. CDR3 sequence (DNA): TGTGCTACCAGTCGGACGGCAGATACGCAGTATTTT. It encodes CATSRTADTQYF.

The CDR3 bases are TGTGCCAGCAGGAACGAGGGTTTAGGCAATCAGCCCCAGCATTTT. Translating it yields CASRNEGLGNQPQHF. The gene calls are TRBV2 and TRBJ1-5, with unresolved D. V shed 6 bases and J shed 2 bases, with 14 bases lying between them. The CDR3 has 15 residues. From germline, CDR1 is SNHLY and CDR2 FYNNEI.

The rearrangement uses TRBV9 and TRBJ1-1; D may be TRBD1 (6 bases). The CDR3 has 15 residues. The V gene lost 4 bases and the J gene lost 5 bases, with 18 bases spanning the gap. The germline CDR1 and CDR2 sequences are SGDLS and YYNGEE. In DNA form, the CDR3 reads TGTGCCAGCAGCCCTCGACAGGTCGATACTACTGAAGCTTTCTTT. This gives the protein CASSPRQVDTTEAFF.

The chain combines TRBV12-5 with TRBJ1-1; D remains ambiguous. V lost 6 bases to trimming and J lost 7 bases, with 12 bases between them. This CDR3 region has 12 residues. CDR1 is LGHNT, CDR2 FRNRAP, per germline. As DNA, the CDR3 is TGTGCTAGTGGCCCTGGGCCCTATGAAGCTTTCTTT. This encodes CASGPGPYEAFF.

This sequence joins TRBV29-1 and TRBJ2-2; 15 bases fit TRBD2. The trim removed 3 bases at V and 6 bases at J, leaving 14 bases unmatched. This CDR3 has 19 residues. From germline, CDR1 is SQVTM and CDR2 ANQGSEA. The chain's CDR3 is CSVDLTGTSGGSGAGELFF. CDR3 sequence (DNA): TGCAGCGTTGACCTTACCGGGACTAGCGGGGGGAGCGGGGCCGGGGAGCTGTTTTTT.

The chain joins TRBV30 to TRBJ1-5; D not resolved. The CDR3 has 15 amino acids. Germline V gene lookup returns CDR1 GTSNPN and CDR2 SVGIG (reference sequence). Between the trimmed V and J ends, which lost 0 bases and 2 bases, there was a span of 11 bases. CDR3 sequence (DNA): TGTGCCTGGAGTGTAGGCGATGTTGGCAATCAGCCCCAGCATTTT. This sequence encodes CAWSVGDVGNQPQHF.

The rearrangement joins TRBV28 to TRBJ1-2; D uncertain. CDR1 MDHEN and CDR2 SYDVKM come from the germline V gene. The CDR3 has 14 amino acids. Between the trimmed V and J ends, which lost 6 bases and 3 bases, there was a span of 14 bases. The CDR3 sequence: CASSPNLDYYGYTF. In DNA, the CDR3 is TGTGCCAGCAGCCCAAATCTTGACTACTATGGCTACACCTTC.

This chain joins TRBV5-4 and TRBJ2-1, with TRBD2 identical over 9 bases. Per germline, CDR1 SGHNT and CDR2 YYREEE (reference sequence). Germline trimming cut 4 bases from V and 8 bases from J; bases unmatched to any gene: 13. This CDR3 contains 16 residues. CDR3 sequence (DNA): TGTGCCAGCAGCCAAGGCGCGGGGGGGCCGTCGGATGAGCAGTTCTTC. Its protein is CASSQGAGGPSDEQFF.

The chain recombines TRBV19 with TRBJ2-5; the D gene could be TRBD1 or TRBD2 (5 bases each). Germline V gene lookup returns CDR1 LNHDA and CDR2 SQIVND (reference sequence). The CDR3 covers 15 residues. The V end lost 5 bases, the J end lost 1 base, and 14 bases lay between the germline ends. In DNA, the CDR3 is TGTGCCAGTAGTGTCCAACGGGGCCGCCAAGAGACCCAGTACTTC. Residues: CASSVQRGRQETQYF. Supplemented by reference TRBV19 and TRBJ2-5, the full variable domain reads DGGITQSPKYLFRKEGQNVTLSCEQNLNHDAMYWYRQDPGQGLRLIYYSQIVNDFQKGDIAEGYSVSREKKESFPLTVTSAQKNPTAFYLCASSVQRGRQETQYFGPGTRLLVL.

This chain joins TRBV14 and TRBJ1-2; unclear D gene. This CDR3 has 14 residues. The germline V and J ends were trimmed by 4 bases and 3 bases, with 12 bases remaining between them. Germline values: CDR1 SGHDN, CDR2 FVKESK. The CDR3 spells CASSRGNLYYGYTF. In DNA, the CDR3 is TGTGCCAGCAGCCGTGGAAACCTCTACTATGGCTACACCTTC.

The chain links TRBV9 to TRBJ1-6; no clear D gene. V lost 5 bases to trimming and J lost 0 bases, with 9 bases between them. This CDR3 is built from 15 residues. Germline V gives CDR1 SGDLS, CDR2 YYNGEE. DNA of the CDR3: TGTGCCAGCAGTAAGACGAGCTCCTATAATTCACCCCTCCACTTT. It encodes CASSKTSSYNSPLHF.